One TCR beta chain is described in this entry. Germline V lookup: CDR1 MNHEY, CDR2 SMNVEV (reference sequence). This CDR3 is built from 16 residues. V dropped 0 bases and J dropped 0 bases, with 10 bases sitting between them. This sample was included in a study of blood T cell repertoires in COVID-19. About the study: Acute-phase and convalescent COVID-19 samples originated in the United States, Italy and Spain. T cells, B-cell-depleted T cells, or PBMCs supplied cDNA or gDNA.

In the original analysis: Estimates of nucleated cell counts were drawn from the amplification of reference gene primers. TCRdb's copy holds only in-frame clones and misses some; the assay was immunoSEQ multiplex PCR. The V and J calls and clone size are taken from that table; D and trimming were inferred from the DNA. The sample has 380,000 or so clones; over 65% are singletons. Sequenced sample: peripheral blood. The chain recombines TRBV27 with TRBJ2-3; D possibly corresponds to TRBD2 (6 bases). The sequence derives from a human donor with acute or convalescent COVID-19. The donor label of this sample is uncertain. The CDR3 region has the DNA TGTGCCAGCAGTTTATCAGGCGGGATAAGCACAGATACGCAGTATTTT. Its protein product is CASSLSGGISTDTQYF.